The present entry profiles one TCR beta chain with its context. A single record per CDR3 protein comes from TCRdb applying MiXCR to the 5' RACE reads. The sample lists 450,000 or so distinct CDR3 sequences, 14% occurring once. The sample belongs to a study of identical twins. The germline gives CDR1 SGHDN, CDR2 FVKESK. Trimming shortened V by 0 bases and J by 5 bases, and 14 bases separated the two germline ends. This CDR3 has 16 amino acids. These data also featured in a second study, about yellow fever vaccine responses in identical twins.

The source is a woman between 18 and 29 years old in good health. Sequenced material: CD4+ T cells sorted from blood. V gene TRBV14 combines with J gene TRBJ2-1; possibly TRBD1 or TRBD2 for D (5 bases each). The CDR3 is CASSQDEGRPHNEQFF. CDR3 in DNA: TGTGCCAGCAGCCAAGATGAGGGGCGGCCCCACAATGAGCAGTTCTTC.